This paragraph covers one T cell receptor beta chain sequence. There are 14 residues in the CDR3. V was trimmed by 0 bases and J by 0 bases, leaving 6 bases between them. Germline V gene data show CDR1 as LGHDT and CDR2 as YNNKEL (reference sequence). The data originate from a study of T cells of healthy individuals. A single record per CDR3 protein comes from TCRdb applying MiXCR to the 5' RACE reads. The table records about 96,000 distinct CDR3 sequences, 15% to 20% of them present only once. The TCR was taken from a human donor in good health. The V call is TRBV3-1, the J call TRBJ2-7; D is unresolved. The CDR3 region is CASSQDRNSYEQYF. The CDR3 bases are TGTGCCAGCAGCCAAGACAGGAACTCCTACGAGCAGTACTTC.